This paragraph covers one TCR beta chain sequence. This sample stems from a study of blood T cells in healthy people across ages. A sample-barcoded 5' primer and a J-beta primer mix were used in a second PCR of roughly 7 to 12 cycles. Researchers report that a template-switch adaptor with 12 random nucleotides tagged each cDNA molecule. Every sample produced at least 2.5 million CDR3-containing paired-end reads. One entry per CDR3 protein, called by TCRdb with MiXCR from the 5' RACE reads. Of nearly 800,000 distinct CDR3 sequences listed, more than 55% were seen once; the top ten hold 20% to 30%. The V segment lost 4 bases and the J segment 7 bases; nucleotides outside the gene matches: 11. Germline CDR1 DFQATT, CDR2 SNEGSKA (reference sequence). The CDR3 is 15 amino acids.

This rearrangement joins TRBV20-1 to TRBJ1-2; TRBD1 matches 11 bases. The material sequenced was blood. The clonotype originates from a man aged 35-49 years in good health. The DNA for the CDR3 is TGCAGTGCTAACGGACAGGGGGCGGGAAAAAGTGGCTACACCTTC. It yields the protein CSANGQGAGKSGYTF.